Given below is one T cell receptor (beta chain) in context. Sequencing used immunoSEQ v3. Survey-level samples got approximately 2 million read pairs; deep-level samples got roughly 4.5-6.5 million. Sequencing was performed with immunoSEQ multiplex PCR; in TCRdb, only in-frame clones are kept and a portion is missing. The table has tens of thousands of clones, around 80% seen once; the top ten hold more than 13%. This sample's time point: pre-treatment sample, taken before nivolumab and TIL therapy. The data belong to a study of TIL therapy for anti-PD-1-resistant metastatic lung cancer. The sample was blood, taken at baseline. The receptor comes from a man between 65 and 85 years old with non-small cell lung cancer.

The CDR3: CATSNLQGADTQYF. Here the CDR3 DNA reads TGTGCCACCAGCAATCTACAGGGGGCAGATACGCAGTATTTT. The chain uses TRBV15 and TRBJ2-3; 8 nucleotides align to TRBD1. V was clipped by 4 bases and J by 4 bases; unmatched bases: 4. The CDR3 sequence is 14 residues long. CDR1 is LNHNV, CDR2 YYDKDF, per germline (reference sequence).